Detailed here is one T cell receptor beta chain. CDR3 length: 16 amino acids. Per the germline V gene, CDR1 is MNHEY and CDR2 is SMNVEV (reference sequence). Trimming removed 6 bases from V and 0 bases from J, with 16 bases in between. This sample was taken from a study of blood T cell repertoires in COVID-19. In the study overall: Sources were T cells, B-cell-depleted T cells, or PBMCs; the material itself was cDNA or gDNA.

Assay: immunoSEQ multiplex PCR; the TCRdb copy retains only in-frame clones and omits some. There are under 250,000 clones in the sample; about 90% occur only once, and roughly 3% lies in the top ten. The sequencing sample was made of PBMCs or T cells enriched from blood (not recorded which). The source of this sequence is a woman aged 40 to 50 who had been exposed to COVID-19. The V gene is TRBV27, the J gene TRBJ2-3, with D possibly TRBD1 on 5 matching bases. This CDR3 is CASSQNAGLSTDTQYF. Written as DNA, the CDR3 is TGTGCCAGCAGCCAAAACGCAGGGCTTAGCACAGATACGCAGTATTTT.